This TCR beta chain was identified during a study of siplizumab effects on memory and regulatory T cells. V was pared by 6 bases and J by 3 bases, with 11 bases between. Germline V lookup: CDR1 MNHEY, CDR2 SMNVEV (reference sequence). The CDR3 covers 13 residues. Repertoires were generated with immunoSEQ multiplex PCR, while TCRdb's copy carries only in-frame clones and drops some. The sample records over 60,000 clones, 91% being singletons. The clonotype comes from a human donor in good health. The chain employs TRBV27 and TRBJ2-5; D possibly corresponds to TRBD1 (6 bases). The material sequenced was CD8+ T cells sorted from blood. CDR3 coding DNA: TGTGCCAGCAGCCAACAGGGCAAAGAGACCCAGTACTTC. Its translation is CASSQQGKETQYF.